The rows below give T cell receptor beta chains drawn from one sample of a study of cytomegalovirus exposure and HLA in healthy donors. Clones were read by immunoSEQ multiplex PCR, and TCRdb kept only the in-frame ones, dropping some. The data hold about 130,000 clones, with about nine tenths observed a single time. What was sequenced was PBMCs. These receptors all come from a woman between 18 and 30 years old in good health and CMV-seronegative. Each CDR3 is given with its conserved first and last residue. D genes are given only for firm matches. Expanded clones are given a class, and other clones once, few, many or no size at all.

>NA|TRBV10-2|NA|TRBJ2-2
CASNREANTGELFF
TGCGCCAGCAACAGGGAAGCGAACACCGGGGAGCTGTTTTTT
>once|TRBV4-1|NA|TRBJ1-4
CASSQVRGNDEKLFF
TGCGCCAGCAGCCAAGTTCGGGGGAATGATGAAAAACTGTTTTTT
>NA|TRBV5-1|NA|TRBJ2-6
CASSLEGGAGSGANVLTF
TGCGCCAGCAGCTTGGAAGGGGGAGCAGGCTCTGGGGCCAACGTCCTGACTTTC
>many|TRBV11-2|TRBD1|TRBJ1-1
CASSLASGGLTEAFF
TGTGCCAGCAGCTTAGCCTCAGGGGGCCTCACTGAAGCTTTCTTT
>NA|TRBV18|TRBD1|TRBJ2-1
CASSGTGVHNEQFF
TGTGCCAGCTCCGGGACAGGGGTCCACAATGAGCAGTTCTTC
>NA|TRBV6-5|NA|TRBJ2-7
CASSEVGGPYEQYF
TGTGCCAGCAGTGAAGTAGGGGGTCCCTACGAGCAGTACTTC
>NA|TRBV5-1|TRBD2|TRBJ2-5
CASSFGGGLQETQYF
TGCGCCAGCAGCTTCGGGGGAGGGCTCCAAGAGACCCAGTACTTC
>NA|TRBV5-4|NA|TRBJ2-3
CASSLGKREIDTQYF
TGTGCCAGCAGCTTAGGTAAACGGGAGATAGATACGCAGTATTTT
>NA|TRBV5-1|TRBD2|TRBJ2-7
CASSTGLAGVNTYEQYF
TGCGCCAGCAGCACCGGACTAGCGGGAGTCAACACCTACGAGCAGTACTTC
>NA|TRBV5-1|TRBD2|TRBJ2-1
CASSLAGGPGNEQFF
TGCGCCAGCAGCTTAGCGGGAGGGCCGGGTAATGAGCAGTTCTTC
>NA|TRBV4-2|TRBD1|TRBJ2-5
CASSPSFRTGGAKETQYF
TGTGCCAGCAGCCCCTCCTTCAGGACAGGGGGCGCGAAGGAGACCCAGTACTTC
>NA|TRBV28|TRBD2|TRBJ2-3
CASSRITSSGSIEDTQYF
TGTGCCAGCAGCCGAATAACCTCTAGCGGGAGTATAGAAGATACGCAGTATTTT
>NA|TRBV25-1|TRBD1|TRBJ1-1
CASSESTGGTEAFF
TGTGCCAGCAGTGAATCCACAGGGGGCACTGAAGCTTTCTTT
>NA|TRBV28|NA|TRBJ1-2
CASSPFMGPVRLANYGYTF
TGTGCCAGCAGTCCCTTTATGGGGCCGGTAAGACTAGCTAACTATGGCTACACCTTC
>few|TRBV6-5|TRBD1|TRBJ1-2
CASRGGQGLGYTF
TGTGCCAGCAGGGGCGGACAGGGATTGGGCTACACCTTC
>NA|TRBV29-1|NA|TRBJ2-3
CSVEGGRTDTQYF
TGCAGCGTTGAGGGGGGGCGAACAGATACGCAGTATTTT
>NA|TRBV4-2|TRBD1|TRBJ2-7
CASSTSTGGISGQYF
TGTGCCAGCAGCACCTCGACAGGGGGCATTTCCGGACAGTACTTC
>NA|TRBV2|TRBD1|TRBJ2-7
CASRYGQGSREQYF
TGTGCCAGCAGATACGGACAGGGTTCGCGCGAGCAGTACTTC
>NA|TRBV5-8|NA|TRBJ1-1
CASSFNGRVPTEAFF
TGTGCCAGCAGCTTCAATGGCAGGGTCCCCACTGAAGCTTTCTTT
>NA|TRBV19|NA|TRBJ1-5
CASSISEYSNQPQHF
TGTGCCAGTAGTATCAGCGAATATAGCAATCAGCCCCAGCATTTT
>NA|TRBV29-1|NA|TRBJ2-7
CSGGAGDEQYF
TGCAGCGGCGGCGCAGGGGACGAGCAGTACTTC
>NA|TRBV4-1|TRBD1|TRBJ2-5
CASSPRDRREEYQYF
TGCGCCAGCAGCCCTAGGGACAGGCGGGAAGAATACCAGTACTTC
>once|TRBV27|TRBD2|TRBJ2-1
CASSPEAGVHEQFF
TGTGCCAGCAGTCCAGAAGCGGGAGTACATGAGCAGTTCTTC
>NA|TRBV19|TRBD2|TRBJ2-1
CASSIVTSGMGNEQFF
TGTGCCAGTAGTATCGTTACGAGCGGGATGGGCAATGAGCAGTTCTTC
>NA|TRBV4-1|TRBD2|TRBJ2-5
CASSLLASEPQYF
TGCGCCAGCAGCCTACTAGCGTCGGAGCCCCAGTACTTC
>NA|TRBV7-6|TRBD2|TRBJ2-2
CASSLAGGTTGELFF
TGTGCCAGCAGCTTAGCGGGAGGGACCACCGGGGAGCTGTTTTTT
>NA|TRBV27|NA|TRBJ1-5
CASTESNQPQHF
TGTGCCAGCACCGAGTCCAATCAGCCCCAGCATTTT
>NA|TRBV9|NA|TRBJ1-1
CASSVGGTVRDTEAFF
TGTGCCAGCAGCGTAGGTGGCACAGTCAGGGACACTGAAGCTTTCTTT
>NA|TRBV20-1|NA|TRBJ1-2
CSARGGTGYTF
TGCAGTGCTAGAGGGGGGACAGGCTACACCTTC
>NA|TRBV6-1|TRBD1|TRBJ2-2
CASSRGTGSTGELFF
TGTGCCAGCAGCCGTGGGACAGGCAGCACCGGGGAGCTGTTTTTT
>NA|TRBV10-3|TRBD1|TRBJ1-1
CAIRGGTGANTEAFF
TGTGCCATCAGGGGGGGGACAGGGGCGAACACTGAAGCTTTCTTT
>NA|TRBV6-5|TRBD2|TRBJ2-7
CASSYAAGAYEQYF
TGTGCCAGCAGTTACGCAGCGGGAGCTTACGAGCAGTACTTC
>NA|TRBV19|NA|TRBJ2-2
CASSSAGKTTTKNTGELFF
TGTGCCAGTAGTTCCGCCGGGAAGACTACTACTAAGAACACCGGGGAGCTGTTTTTT
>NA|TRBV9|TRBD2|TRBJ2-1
CASSVLAGGRNEQFF
TGTGCCAGCAGCGTACTAGCGGGAGGACGCAATGAGCAGTTCTTC
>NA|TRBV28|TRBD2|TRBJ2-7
CASSFLFDSSGASYEQYF
TGTGCCAGCAGTTTTCTGTTCGACTCTAGCGGGGCCTCCTACGAGCAGTACTTC
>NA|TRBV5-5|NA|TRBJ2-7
CASSPQGSYEQYF
TGTGCCAGCAGTCCCCAGGGGTCCTACGAGCAGTACTTC
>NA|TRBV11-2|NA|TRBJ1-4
CASSWAGRSPRKLFF
TGTGCCAGCAGCTGGGCGGGACGGAGCCCTAGGAAACTGTTTTTT
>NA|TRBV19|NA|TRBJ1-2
CASSIAGRSGGYTF
TGTGCCAGTAGTATAGCCGGCCGCAGCGGGGGCTACACCTTC
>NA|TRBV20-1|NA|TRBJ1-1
CSAGEGTEAFF
TGCAGTGCCGGGGAGGGCACTGAAGCTTTCTTT
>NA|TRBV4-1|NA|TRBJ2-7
CASSQDAQATSYEQYF
TGCGCCAGCAGCCAAGACGCCCAGGCGACCTCCTACGAGCAGTACTTC
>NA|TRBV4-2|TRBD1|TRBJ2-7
CASSQALGQGSYEQYF
TGTGCCAGCAGCCAAGCGTTAGGACAGGGAAGCTACGAGCAGTACTTC
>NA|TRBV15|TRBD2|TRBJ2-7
CATSRGGGSYEQYF
TGTGCCACCAGCAGAGGCGGGGGTTCCTACGAGCAGTACTTC
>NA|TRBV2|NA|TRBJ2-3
CATDLGDTQYF
TGTGCCACGGACTTGGGAGATACGCAGTATTTT